A single sample gave rise to the 30 T cell receptor beta chains below, sequenced in a study of cytomegalovirus exposure and HLA in healthy donors (dated by TCRdb to the late 2010s). Receptor libraries were prepared by the immunoSEQ multiplex PCR assay. For the multiplex PCR, a mixture combining 60 forward primers for TCR Vbeta segments and 13 reverse primers for TCR Jbeta segments was used. TCRdb retrieved this table from immuneACCESS and kept in-frame rearrangements only. Not all clones are present; in checked studies, unresolved V genes account for under half, and no reason is known for the remainder. Recorded for this sample are 140,000 to 150,000 clones; roughly 80% of them occurred a single time. The ten largest clones add up to 3% of the sample. The sample comprised PBMCs. The origin of the receptors is a man in his forties in good health and CMV-seropositive.

The genes are TRBV27 and TRBJ2-7, with 8 nucleotides matching TRBD2. There are 16 residues in the CDR3. The V gene's germline CDR1 is MNHEY and CDR2 SMNVEV (reference sequence). Losses at the gene ends were 2 bases for V and 4 bases for J; bases not matched to a gene: 10. The CDR3 here is CASSLQAGASLYEQYF. The CDR3 nucleotides read TGTGCCAGCAGTTTACAAGCGGGAGCATCCCTTTACGAGCAGTACTTC.

J is TRBJ2-3 and V is TRBV10-1, with TRBD2 identical over 11 bases. The CDR3 is made up of 16 amino acids. The V gene's germline CDR1 is WNHNN and CDR2 SYGVQD (reference sequence). V was pared by 0 bases and J by 2 bases, with 1 base of the junction left unmatched. The chain's CDR3 is CASSESSGRATDTQYF. DNA of the CDR3: TGCGCCAGCAGTGAGTCTAGCGGGAGGGCCACAGATACGCAGTATTTT.

J is TRBJ1-2 and V is TRBV5-1; D gene ambiguous. Germline CDR1 and CDR2: SGHRS and YFSETQ. The CDR3 contains 13 residues. V gave up 0 bases and J gave up 4 bases, with 7 bases separating them. Written as DNA, the CDR3 is TGCGCCAGCAGCTTGGACACGTCCTATGGCTACACCTTC. Amino acids: CASSLDTSYGYTF.

The rearrangement joins TRBV4-2 to TRBJ1-2; D is undetermined. The CDR3 is 16 amino acids. V was cut by 4 bases and J by 6 bases, with 21 bases left in between. Germline CDR1 is LGHNA and CDR2 is YNFKEQ. CDR3 sequence: CASSPSERRDSHGYTF. CDR3 bases: TGTGCCAGCAGCCCTTCGGAGAGGAGGGATAGCCATGGCTACACCTTC.

This clone is a singleton in its sample. The genes are TRBV29-1 and TRBJ2-3, with 9 bases that match TRBD2. CDR1 SQVTM and CDR2 ANQGSEA come from the germline V gene. Trimming took 5 bases from V and 0 from J; bases not matched to a gene: 6. The CDR3 runs to 15 residues. This chain's CDR3 is CSVKRTSESTDTQYF. The CDR3 region has the DNA TGCAGCGTTAAAAGGACTAGCGAAAGCACAGATACGCAGTATTTT.

This chain joins TRBV6-1 and TRBJ2-1; D perhaps matches TRBD2 (6 bases). V was pared by 7 bases and J by 0 bases, with 13 bases between. Germline CDR1 MNHNS, CDR2 SASEGT. There are 15 residues in the CDR3. CDR3: CASIRAGRSYNEQFF. CDR3 nucleotides: TGTGCCAGCATTAGGGCGGGACGCTCCTACAATGAGCAGTTCTTC.

Only a few counts were recorded for this clone. The chain recombines TRBV9 with TRBJ2-3; D unclear. Germline assignment: CDR1 SGDLS and CDR2 YYNGEE. Trimming removed 2 bases from V and 1 base from J, with 11 bases in between. The CDR3 spans 15 residues. The CDR3 sequence: CASSVVPGGTDTQYF. The CDR3 DNA is TGTGCCAGCAGCGTCGTACCCGGAGGCACAGATACGCAGTATTTT.

The rearrangement joins TRBV7-2 to TRBJ2-1; perhaps TRBD2 as D (6 bases). The CDR3 has 14 residues. V gave up 3 bases and J gave up 3 bases, with 9 bases separating them. The germline CDR1 and CDR2 sequences are SGHTA and FQGNSA. The DNA of the CDR3 is TGTGCCAGCAGCTTTGGGGGGTACTACAATGAGCAGTTCTTC. Translating it yields CASSFGGYYNEQFF. Variable domain in full (rest from reference TRBV7-2 and TRBJ2-1): GAGVSQSPSNKVTEKGKDVELRCDPISGHTALYWYRQSLGQGLEFLIYFQGNSAPDKSGLPSDRFSAERTGGSVSTLTIQRTQQEDSAVYLCASSFGGYYNEQFFGPGTRLTVL.

The chain employs TRBV2 and TRBJ2-1; 9 nucleotides align to TRBD2. The CDR3 is made up of 16 amino acids. CDR1 and CDR2 (germline): SNHLY, FYNNEI. Germline trimming cut 7 bases from V and 0 bases from J; bases unmatched to any gene: 7. The CDR3 loop is CASNSGSSSSYNEQFF. Written as DNA, the CDR3 is TGTGCCAGCAATAGCGGGAGTTCAAGCTCCTACAATGAGCAGTTCTTC.

The table lists this clone with a count of one. This chain links TRBV7-9 with TRBJ2-7, with 7 positions matching TRBD1. Germline V gives CDR1 SEHNR, CDR2 FQNEAQ (reference sequence). V lost 5 bases to trimming and J lost 4 bases; unmatched junction nucleotides: 11. CDR3 size: 15 residues. The DNA for the CDR3 is TGTGCCAGCAGCAACACAGGGGATGGCGCTTACGAGCAGTACTTC. This encodes CASSNTGDGAYEQYF.

The rearrangement links TRBV19 to TRBJ1-3; TRBD1 is a possible D gene (5 bases). CDR1 LNHDA and CDR2 SQIVND come from the germline V gene (reference sequence). The CDR3 is made up of 19 amino acids. Trimming cost V 5 bases and J 0 bases, with 23 bases left between them. The chain's CDR3 is CASSPHSTVGAPSGNTIYF. The CDR3 DNA reads as TGTGCCAGTAGTCCCCACTCCACGGTTGGGGCCCCCTCTGGAAACACCATATATTTT.

This clone was recorded once. The V and J genes are TRBV25-1 and TRBJ2-7; 10 nucleotides line up with TRBD2. Germline assignment: CDR1 MGHDK and CDR2 SYGVNS. This CDR3 is 18 amino acids long. Trimming cost V 5 bases and J 2 bases; bases outside gene matches: 15. The CDR3 DNA reads TGTGCCAGCAGTAAAGGGACCGGGACTAGCGATGTAACCTACGAGCAGTACTTC. Encoded protein: CASSKGTGTSDVTYEQYF.

The chain recombines TRBV5-1 with TRBJ2-2; 8 bases line up with TRBD1. Germline values: CDR1 SGHRS, CDR2 YFSETQ. The CDR3 length is 16 residues. With 6 bases clipped from V and 1 base from J, the junction kept 8 bases outside the gene matches. Here the CDR3 reads CASTRGTGMNTGELFF. The CDR3 bases are TGCGCCAGCACCCGGGGGACAGGAATGAACACCGGGGAGCTGTTTTTT.

The chain has TRBV4-3 and TRBJ1-3; no reliable D call. The CDR3 has 13 residues. V was shortened by 3 bases and J by 0 bases, with 3 bases between the two germline ends. Germline V gives CDR1 LGHNA, CDR2 YSLEER. This CDR3 is CASSQSSGNTIYF. Written as DNA, the CDR3 is TGCGCCAGCAGCCAGAGCTCTGGAAACACCATATATTTT.

The chain carries TRBV9 and TRBJ1-1; 9 bases map to TRBD1. CDR1 is SGDLS and CDR2 is YYNGEE in the germline V gene. The trim removed 0 bases at V and 4 bases at J, leaving 7 bases unmatched. CDR3 length: 16 amino acids. CDR3 coding DNA: TGTGCCAGCAGCGTAGTCGGGACAGGGACGGGCACTGAAGCTTTCTTT. Encoded protein: CASSVVGTGTGTEAFF.

The V gene is TRBV7-2, the J gene TRBJ2-7, with TRBD2 matching 9 bases. With 5 bases clipped from V and 3 bases from J, the junction kept 5 bases outside the gene matches. The CDR3 sequence is 14 residues long. CDR1 is SGHTA and CDR2 is FQGNSA in the germline V gene. CDR3 nucleotide sequence: TGTGCCAGCAGCCCCGGGACTAGCCGCTACGAGCAGTACTTC. The encoded protein is CASSPGTSRYEQYF.

The chain combines TRBV23-1 with TRBJ1-1; D is uncertain. TRBV23-1 is known as an ORF, though its function is uncertain. Trimming took off 6 bases at V and 5 bases at J, with 19 bases between the two ends. The CDR3 is 15 amino acids. CDR3 amino acids: CASSPVGGRMTEAFF. The CDR3, as DNA: TGCGCCAGCAGCCCGGTGGGAGGGAGGATGACTGAAGCTTTCTTT.

The table lists this clone with a few counts. The chain is built from TRBV7-8 and TRBJ2-1; 8 bases match TRBD2. There are 13 residues in the CDR3. Trimming cost V 5 bases and J 8 bases; bases outside gene matches: 5. Germline values: CDR1 SGHVS, CDR2 FQNEAQ. The CDR3 loop reads CASSPTSVHEQFF. The CDR3 DNA follows: TGTGCCAGCAGCCCGACTAGCGTTCATGAGCAGTTCTTC.

The chain has TRBV28 and TRBJ1-2; TRBD1 agrees at 11 bases. This CDR3 comprises 14 residues. Germline assignment: CDR1 MDHEN and CDR2 SYDVKM. After removal of 11 bases from V and 5 bases from J, the junction contained 10 bases not matched to a gene. CDR3 sequence (DNA): TGTGCCGCTGCCCGGGACAGGGGGGAGTATGGCTACACCTTC. Protein sequence: CAAARDRGEYGYTF.

This clone was seen a few times. The chain has TRBV6-5 and TRBJ2-4, with 7 nucleotides matching TRBD2. Germline-derived CDR1 and CDR2 are MNHEY and SVGAGI. This CDR3 is 16 amino acids long. The V gene end was trimmed by 2 bases and the J gene end by 0 bases; junction bases not matched to a gene: 4. CDR3 sequence: CASSYQAGLAKNIQYF. Written as DNA, the CDR3 is TGTGCCAGCAGTTACCAAGCGGGACTAGCCAAAAACATTCAGTACTTC.

With regard to this clone: Germline and junction disagree at one end, which may indicate a read error. The chain links TRBV7-9 to TRBJ2-1; D possibly corresponds to TRBD1 (5 bases). The CDR3 has 15 residues. Looked up from germline, CDR1 is SEHNR and CDR2 is FQNEAQ (reference sequence). The CDR3 DNA reads TGTTCCAGCAGCTTACTGGGGCCAACCTACAATGAGCAGTTCTTC. It translates to CSSSLLGPTYNEQFF.

The chain recombines TRBV18 with TRBJ1-5; D is unclear. The V gene's germline CDR1 is KGHSH and CDR2 LQKENI. Trimming stripped 3 bases from V and 0 bases from J, with 6 bases between. The CDR3 sequence is 14 residues long. The chain's CDR3 is CASSPRFSNQPQHF. CDR3 coding DNA: TGTGCCAGCTCACCTCGGTTTAGCAATCAGCCCCAGCATTTT.

The chain is built from TRBV11-1 and TRBJ2-2; D is uncertain. This CDR3 is 14 amino acids long. V was pared by 1 base and J by 6 bases, with 9 bases between. The germline gives CDR1 SGHAT, CDR2 FQDESV (reference sequence). The DNA of the CDR3 is TGTGCCAGCAGCTTAGGCAGGCTGTCCGGGGAGCTGTTTTTT. Residues: CASSLGRLSGELFF.

This clone was counted between two and nine times. V and J are TRBV29-1 and TRBJ2-2; 12 nucleotides agree with TRBD2. J gave up 6 bases and V 5 bases, and 16 bases lay outside the gene matches. The V gene's germline CDR1 is SQVTM and CDR2 ANQGSEA. There are 18 residues in the CDR3. The CDR3: CSVSPPGLAGGGAGELFF. The CDR3 coding sequence is TGCAGCGTTTCGCCCCCGGGACTAGCGGGTGGGGGAGCCGGGGAGCTGTTTTTT.

The chain recombines TRBV11-1 with TRBJ1-5, with TRBD1 matching 8 bases. The CDR3 sequence is 15 residues long. J gave up 0 bases and V 9 bases, and 7 bases lay outside the gene matches. In germline, CDR1 is SGHAT, CDR2 FQDESV (reference sequence). CDR3 coding DNA: TGTGCCAGAACAGGGGGACCTAATAGCAATCAGCCCCAGCATTTT. It translates to CARTGGPNSNQPQHF.

The J gene is TRBJ2-3, the V gene TRBV5-1; the D gene is possibly TRBD2 (5 bases). The CDR3 totals 16 residues. Germline V gives CDR1 SGHRS, CDR2 YFSETQ. V lost 7 bases to trimming and J lost 0 bases, with 18 bases between them. CDR3 region: CASEGGVSSSTDTQYF. CDR3 in DNA: TGCGCCAGCGAAGGAGGAGTCTCGTCTAGCACAGATACGCAGTATTTT.

This clone has only one observation. The J gene is TRBJ1-2, the V gene TRBV7-2; D unclear. V was pared by 5 bases and J by 9 bases, with 16 bases between. Germline CDR1 and CDR2: SGHTA and FQGNSA. CDR3 length: 13 residues. CDR3 sequence (DNA): TGTGCCAGCAGCCCCCGCCCCTCTAGTAGCTACACCTTC. As protein: CASSPRPSSSYTF.

This clone was detected once. The chain uses TRBV20-1 and TRBJ2-5, with D maybe TRBD1 (5 bases). The CDR3 has 11 residues. The V gene lost 8 bases and the J gene lost 1 base, with 8 bases spanning the gap. Per germline, CDR1 DFQATT and CDR2 SNEGSKA (reference sequence). This CDR3 reads CSLQAQETQYF. DNA for the CDR3: TGCAGTCTACAGGCCCAAGAGACCCAGTACTTC.

This chain joins TRBV7-8 and TRBJ2-7; 11 bases fit TRBD1. V lost 5 bases and J lost 2; bases outside the gene matches: 5. Germline lookup yields CDR1 SGHVS and CDR2 FQNEAQ. The CDR3 loop spans 15 amino acids. CDR3 sequence: CASSPGQGATYEQYF. In nucleotides, the CDR3 is TGTGCCAGCAGCCCAGGACAGGGGGCTACCTACGAGCAGTACTTC.

V gene TRBV5-1 combines with J gene TRBJ2-7; 7 bases line up with TRBD2. The CDR3 contains 12 residues. The germline V gene has CDR1 SGHRS and CDR2 YFSETQ. V lost 8 bases and J lost 3; bases outside the gene matches: 5. CDR3 coding DNA: TGCGCCAGTCGCTCGGGGGGCTACGAGCAGTACTTC. Protein product: CASRSGGYEQYF.